Described below is a single TCR beta chain sequence and its context. This receptor's antigen is unknown. No much larger clone exists at a distance of one base, and base qualities are not known. The collaborating institutions used their own protocols to collect whole blood in K2EDTA tubes. For TCRbeta analysis, collaborators shipped samples as frozen whole blood, isolated PBMCs, or DNA extracted from either of those sample types. The data were obtained in a study of blood T cell repertoires in COVID-19 (dated by TCRdb to the early 2020s). As for the study more broadly: The collaborator samples originated in the United States, Italy and Spain and spanned the acute and convalescent phases of COVID-19. A de-identified subject ID, COVID-19 status, age in years and sex were almost always included in the sample metadata. Subjects who had been exposed to COVID-19, were actively infected with it, or had recovered from it provided the deeply sampled blood TCRbeta repertoires that made up the dataset. HLA class I and class II types, where available, came from metadata supplied by the sample provider rather than from assay-based typing. The repertoires were released in a freely available public database meant as a resource for research on the immune response to SARS-CoV-2. The samples were drawn from the first 160 participants of the ongoing ImmuneRACE study and from 950 to 1,500 subjects provided by 6 global collaborators. The material from the prospective study consisted of cDNA or gDNA derived from T cells, B-cell-depleted T cells, or PBMCs.

From the germline V gene (reference sequence), CDR1 is LNHDA and CDR2 is SQIVND. Trimming removed 3 bases from V and 8 bases from J, leaving 17 bases between the germline ends. The CDR3 contains 15 residues, cysteine and phenylalanine counted. Only the CDR3 portion is preserved as DNA: 45 bases, with reading frame beginning at the first base. TCRbeta CDR3 regions were amplified from genomic DNA by means of the immunoSEQ Assay, a bias-controlled multiplex PCR. The study's processing was this. The number of nucleated cells in each sample was estimated by amplification of reference gene primers within the assay. To quantify the absolute abundance of each unique TCRbeta CDR3 rearrangement, sequence reads were collapsed and filtered. For each sample, productive Simpson clonality was calculated as the square root of Simpson's diversity index across productive rearrangements. TCRdb re-hosts the immuneACCESS table, in-frame sequences only. Its copies lack some clones; in the studies checked, an unresolved V gene accounts for under half of them, and the cause for the rest is not known. V and J calls plus clone size are reproduced from that table; the DNA served to infer D and trimming. Present in this sample are tens of thousands of clones, about two thirds of which were seen just once. The ten largest clones take up around a sixth of the sample.

The full study reports these points: Clinical and demographic metadata were provided uncurated, with the amount varying by source and participant.

Input material: peripheral blood. The sequence is built from TRBV19 and TRBJ1-3; the D gene lacks a confident call. The receptor's source is a human donor in a cohort sampled during active COVID-19. The nucleotides read TGTGCCAGTAGTATTAAGGGAGTATTTCCAGACACCATATATTTT. It translates as CASSIKGVFPDTIYF.